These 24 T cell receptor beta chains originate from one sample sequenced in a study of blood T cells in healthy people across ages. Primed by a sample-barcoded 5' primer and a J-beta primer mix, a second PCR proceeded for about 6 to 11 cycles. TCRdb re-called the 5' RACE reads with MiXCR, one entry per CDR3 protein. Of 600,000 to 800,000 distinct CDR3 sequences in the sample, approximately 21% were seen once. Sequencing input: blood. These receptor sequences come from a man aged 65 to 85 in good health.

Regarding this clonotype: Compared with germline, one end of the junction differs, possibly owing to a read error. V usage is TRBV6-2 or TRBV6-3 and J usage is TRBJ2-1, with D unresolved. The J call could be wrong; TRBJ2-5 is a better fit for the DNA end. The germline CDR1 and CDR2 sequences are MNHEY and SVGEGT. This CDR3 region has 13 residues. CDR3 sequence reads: CASSYSFQEAQYF. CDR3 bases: TGTGCCAGCAGTTACTCCTTTCAAGAGGCCCAGTACTTC.

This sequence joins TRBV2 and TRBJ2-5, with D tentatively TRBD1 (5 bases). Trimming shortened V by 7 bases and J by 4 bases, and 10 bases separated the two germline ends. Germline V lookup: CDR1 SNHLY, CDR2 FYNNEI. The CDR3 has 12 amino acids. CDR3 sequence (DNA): TGTGCCAGCAAGGGGTCCGGAGAGACCCAGTACTTC. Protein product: CASKGSGETQYF.

The CDR3 is CASSQSPIGDSDYEQYF. The CDR3 nucleotides are TGTGCCAGCAGTCAGAGCCCCATTGGTGATAGCGACTACGAGCAGTACTTC. The rearrangement links TRBV27 to TRBJ2-7; maybe TRBD2 (5 bases). Germline values: CDR1 MNHEY, CDR2 SMNVEV (reference sequence). V lost 5 bases to trimming and J lost 3 bases, with 23 bases between them. The CDR3 spans 17 residues.

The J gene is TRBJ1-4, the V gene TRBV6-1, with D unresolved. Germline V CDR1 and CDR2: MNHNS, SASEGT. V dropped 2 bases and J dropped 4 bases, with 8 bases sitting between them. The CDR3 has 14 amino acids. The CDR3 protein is CASSELDINEKLFF. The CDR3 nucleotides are TGTGCCAGCAGTGAACTGGATATTAATGAAAAACTGTTTTTT.

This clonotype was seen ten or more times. Written as DNA, the CDR3 is TGTGCCAGCAGCTTGACAAATAGCAATCAGCCCCAGCATTTT. This translates into CASSLTNSNQPQHF. The rearrangement uses TRBV7-9 and TRBJ1-5, with D unresolved. V was cut by 3 bases and J by 0 bases, with 6 bases left in between. This CDR3 is built from 14 residues. Germline CDR1 and CDR2: SEHNR and FQNEAQ (reference sequence).

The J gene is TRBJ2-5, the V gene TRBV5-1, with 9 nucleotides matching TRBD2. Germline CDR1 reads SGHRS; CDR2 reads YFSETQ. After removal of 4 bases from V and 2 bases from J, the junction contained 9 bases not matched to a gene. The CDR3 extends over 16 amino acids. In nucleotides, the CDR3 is TGCGCCAGCAGCCCTCAGCTAGCGGGAAATCAAGAGACCCAGTACTTC. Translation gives CASSPQLAGNQETQYF.

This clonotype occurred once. The CDR3 nucleotides are TGTGCCAGCAGTACCGGGACTAGTGAAATCTACGAGCAGTACTTC. Protein: CASSTGTSEIYEQYF. The chain has TRBV6-6 and TRBJ2-7; TRBD2 matches 8 bases. The germline V gene encodes CDR1 MNHNY and CDR2 SVGAGI (reference sequence). Losses at the gene ends were 5 bases for V and 3 bases for J; bases not matched to a gene: 9. The CDR3 totals 15 residues.

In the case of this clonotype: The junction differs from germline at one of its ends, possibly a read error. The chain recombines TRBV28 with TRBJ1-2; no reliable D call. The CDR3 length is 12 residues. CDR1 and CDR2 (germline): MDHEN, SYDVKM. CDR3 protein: CAGSLYSYGYTF. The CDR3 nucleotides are TGTGCCGGCAGCTTATACAGTTATGGCTACACCTTC.

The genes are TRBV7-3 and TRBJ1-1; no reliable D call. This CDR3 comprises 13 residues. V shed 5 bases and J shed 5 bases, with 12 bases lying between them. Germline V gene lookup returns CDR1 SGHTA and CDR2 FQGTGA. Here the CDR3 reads CASSTLSGTEAFF. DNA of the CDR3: TGTGCCAGCAGCACTCTTAGTGGAACTGAAGCTTTCTTT.

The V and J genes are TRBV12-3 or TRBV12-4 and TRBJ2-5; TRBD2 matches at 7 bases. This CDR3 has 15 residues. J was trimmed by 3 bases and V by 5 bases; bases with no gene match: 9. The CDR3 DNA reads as TGTGCCAGCAGTCGCGTTAAGGCGGGAGAAGAGACCCAGTACTTC. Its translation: CASSRVKAGEETQYF.

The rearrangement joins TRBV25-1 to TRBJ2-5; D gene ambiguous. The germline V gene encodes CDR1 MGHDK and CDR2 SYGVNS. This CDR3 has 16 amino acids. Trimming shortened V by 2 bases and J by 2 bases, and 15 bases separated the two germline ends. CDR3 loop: CASSETERQIQETQYF. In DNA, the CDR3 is TGTGCCAGCAGTGAAACCGAGAGGCAGATACAAGAGACCCAGTACTTC.

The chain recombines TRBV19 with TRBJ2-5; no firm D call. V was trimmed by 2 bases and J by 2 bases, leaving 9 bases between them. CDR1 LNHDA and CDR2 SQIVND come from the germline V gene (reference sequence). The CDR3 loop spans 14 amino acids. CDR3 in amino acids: CASSISRRQETQYF. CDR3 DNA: TGTGCCAGTAGTATATCACGGAGACAAGAGACCCAGTACTTC.

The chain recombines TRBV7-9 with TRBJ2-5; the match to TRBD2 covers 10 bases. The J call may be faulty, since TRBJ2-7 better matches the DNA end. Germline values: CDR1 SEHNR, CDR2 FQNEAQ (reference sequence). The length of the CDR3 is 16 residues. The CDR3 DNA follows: TGTGCCAGCAGCGGCTCTCTAGCGGGAGACCCATACGAGCAGTACTTC. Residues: CASSGSLAGDPYEQYF.

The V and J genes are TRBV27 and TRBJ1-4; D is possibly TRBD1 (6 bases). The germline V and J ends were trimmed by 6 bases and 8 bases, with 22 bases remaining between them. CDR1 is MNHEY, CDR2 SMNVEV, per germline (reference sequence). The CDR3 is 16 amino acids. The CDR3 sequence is CASSPSPQGRREKLFF. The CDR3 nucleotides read TGTGCCAGCAGCCCTTCCCCCCAGGGGCGCCGGGAAAAACTGTTTTTT.

The CDR3 loop is CSVKSTNEKLFF. In nucleotides, the CDR3 is TGCAGCGTTAAATCAACTAATGAAAAACTGTTTTTT. The chain joins TRBV29-1 to TRBJ1-4; D is uncertain. The CDR3 has 12 amino acids. Trimming removed 5 bases from V and 0 bases from J, with 4 bases in between. From germline, CDR1 is SQVTM and CDR2 ANQGSEA.

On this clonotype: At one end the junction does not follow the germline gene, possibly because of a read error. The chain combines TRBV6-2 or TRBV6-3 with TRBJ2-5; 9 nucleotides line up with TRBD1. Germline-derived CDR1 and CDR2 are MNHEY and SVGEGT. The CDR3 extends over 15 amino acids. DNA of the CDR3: TGTGCCGGCAGTGCGGGACAGGGAAGCCAAGAGACCCAGTACTTC. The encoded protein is CAGSAGQGSQETQYF.

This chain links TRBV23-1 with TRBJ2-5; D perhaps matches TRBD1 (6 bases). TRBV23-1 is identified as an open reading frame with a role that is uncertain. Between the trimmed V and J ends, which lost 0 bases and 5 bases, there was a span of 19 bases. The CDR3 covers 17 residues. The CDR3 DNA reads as TGCGCCAGCAGTCAATCGGTCCGGGACAAAGGGATGGAGACCCAGTACTTC. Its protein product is CASSQSVRDKGMETQYF.

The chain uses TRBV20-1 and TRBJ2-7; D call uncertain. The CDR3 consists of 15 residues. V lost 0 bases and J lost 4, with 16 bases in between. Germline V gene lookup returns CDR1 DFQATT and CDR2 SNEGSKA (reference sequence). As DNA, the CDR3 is TGCAGTGCTAGAGATCCCCGGGCCGCCCTGTACGAGCAGTACTTC. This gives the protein CSARDPRAALYEQYF.

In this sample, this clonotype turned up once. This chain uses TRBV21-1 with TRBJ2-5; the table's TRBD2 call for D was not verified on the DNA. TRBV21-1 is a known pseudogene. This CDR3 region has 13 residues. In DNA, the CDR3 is TGTGTCAGCAGCAGTGCGGAGAGGGAGACCCAGTACTTC. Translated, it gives CVSSSAERETQYF.

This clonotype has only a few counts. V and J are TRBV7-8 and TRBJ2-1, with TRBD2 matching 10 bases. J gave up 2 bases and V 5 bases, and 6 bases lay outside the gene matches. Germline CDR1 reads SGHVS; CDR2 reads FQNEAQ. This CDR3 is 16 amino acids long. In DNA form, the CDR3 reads TGTGCCAGCAGCCGAGGGACTAGCGCCGCCTACAATGAGCAGTTCTTC. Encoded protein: CASSRGTSAAYNEQFF.

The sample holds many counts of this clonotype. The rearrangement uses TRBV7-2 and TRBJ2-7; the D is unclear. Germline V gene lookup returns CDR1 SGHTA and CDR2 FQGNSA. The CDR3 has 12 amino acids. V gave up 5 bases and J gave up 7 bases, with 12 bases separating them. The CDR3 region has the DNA TGTGCCAGCAGCCGTAATCTAGGGGAGCAGTACTTC. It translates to CASSRNLGEQYF. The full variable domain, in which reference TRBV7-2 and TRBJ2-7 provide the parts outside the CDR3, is GAGVSQSPSNKVTEKGKDVELRCDPISGHTALYWYRQSLGQGLEFLIYFQGNSAPDKSGLPSDRFSAERTGGSVSTLTIQRTQQEDSAVYLCASSRNLGEQYFGPGTRLTVT.

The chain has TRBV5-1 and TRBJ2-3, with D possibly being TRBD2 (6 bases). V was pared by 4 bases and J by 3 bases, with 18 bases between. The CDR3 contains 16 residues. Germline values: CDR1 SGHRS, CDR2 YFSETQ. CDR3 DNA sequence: TGCGCCAGCAGCCTGACCGGGACGGAGGGGACAGATACGCAGTATTTT. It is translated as CASSLTGTEGTDTQYF.

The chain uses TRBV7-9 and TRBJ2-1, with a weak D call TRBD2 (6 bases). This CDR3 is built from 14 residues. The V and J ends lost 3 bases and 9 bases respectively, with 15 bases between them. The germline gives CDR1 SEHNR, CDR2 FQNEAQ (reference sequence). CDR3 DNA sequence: TGTGCCAGCAGCTTGGAGGGCCCTGGAGTTGAGCAGTTCTTC. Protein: CASSLEGPGVEQFF. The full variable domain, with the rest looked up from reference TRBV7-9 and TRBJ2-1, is DTGVSQNPRHKITKRGQNVTFRCDPISEHNRLYWYRQTLGQGPEFLTYFQNEAQLEKSRLLSDRFSAERPKGSFSTLEIQRTEQGDSAMYLCASSLEGPGVEQFFGPGTRLTVL.

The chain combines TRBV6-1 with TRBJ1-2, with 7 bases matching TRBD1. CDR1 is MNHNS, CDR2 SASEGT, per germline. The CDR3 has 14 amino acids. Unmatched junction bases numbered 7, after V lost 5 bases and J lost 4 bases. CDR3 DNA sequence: TGTGCCAGCAGTAGGGACAGACCCCTCTATGGCTACACCTTC. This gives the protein CASSRDRPLYGYTF.